A single sample gave rise to the 30 T cell receptor beta chains below, sequenced in a study of cytomegalovirus exposure and HLA in healthy donors. PCR amplification relied on 60 Vbeta primers (plus 13 Jbeta primers). Sequencing used immunoSEQ multiplex PCR; TCRdb keeps in-frame clones, though not all of them. The sample consists of about 150,000 clones, more than 70% of them appearing once. The sequenced sample consisted of PBMCs. All receptors come from a woman aged 35 to 49 in good health and CMV-seropositive.

The sample holds one count of this clone. The chain is built from TRBV5-1 and TRBJ2-7; maybe TRBD2 (6 bases). Trimming removed 6 bases at V and 5 bases at J, with 18 bases between. The germline V gene has CDR1 SGHRS and CDR2 YFSETQ. The CDR3 runs to 14 residues. CDR3 sequence reads: CASTPTAGLDEQYF. CDR3 in DNA: TGCGCCAGCACCCCCACGGCGGGACTCGACGAGCAGTACTTC.

CDR3: CASSRVQGTASNQPQHF. Written as DNA, the CDR3 is TGTGCCAGTAGTCGAGTACAGGGAACGGCGAGCAATCAGCCCCAGCATTTT. The rearrangement uses TRBV19 and TRBJ1-5; a possible D gene is TRBD1 (6 bases). This CDR3 has 17 amino acids. The V gene's germline CDR1 is LNHDA and CDR2 SQIVND (reference sequence). V lost 5 bases and J 1 base, leaving 18 bases between the germline ends.

This chain joins TRBV5-1 and TRBJ2-1, with 9 positions matching TRBD1. This CDR3 comprises 15 residues. Germline V gene lookup returns CDR1 SGHRS and CDR2 YFSETQ. The V gene end was trimmed by 0 bases and the J gene end by 4 bases; junction bases not matched to a gene: 2. DNA for the CDR3: TGCGCCAGCAGCTTGGGACAGGGGGGATACAATGAGCAGTTCTTC. It encodes CASSLGQGGYNEQFF.

This clone turned up a few times. The sample has other DNA sequences that encode this CDR3 too. CDR3 sequence (DNA): TGTGCCAGTAGTCAGGTGGGGAACACTGAAGCTTTCTTT. Amino acids: CASSQVGNTEAFF. The rearrangement joins TRBV19 to TRBJ1-1; no clear D. Germline V gene sequence: CDR1 LNHDA, CDR2 SQIVND (reference sequence). Trimming took off 5 bases at V and 1 base at J, with 8 bases between the two ends. This CDR3 is 13 amino acids long.

V and J are TRBV30 and TRBJ1-1, with D tentatively TRBD1 (5 bases). The CDR3 has 13 residues. Germline CDR1 is GTSNPN and CDR2 is SVGIG (reference sequence). The V end lost 2 bases, the J end lost 4 bases, and 11 bases lay between the germline ends. This chain's CDR3 is CAWSLGGTTEAFF. Here the CDR3 DNA reads TGTGCCTGGAGTTTGGGGGGAACCACTGAAGCTTTCTTT.

This chain connects TRBV19 to TRBJ2-3, with D possibly being TRBD1 (5 bases). This CDR3 has 14 amino acids. Trimming removed 3 bases at V and 6 bases at J, with 13 bases between. Germline V gene data show CDR1 as LNHDA and CDR2 as SQIVND (reference sequence). CDR3 coding DNA: TGTGCCAGTAGTATGAGGACATCCCGGGATACGCAGTATTTT. As protein: CASSMRTSRDTQYF.

The CDR3 DNA sequence: TGTGCCAGCAGCCAAGATATCGGGAACCAAGAGACCCAGTACTTC. Translation: CASSQDIGNQETQYF. The rearrangement links TRBV14 to TRBJ2-5, with D possibly being TRBD2 (5 bases). Germline assignment: CDR1 SGHDN and CDR2 FVKESK. Deletions cut 0 bases from V and 0 bases from J, with 8 bases between. This CDR3 region has 15 residues.

V gene TRBV7-9 combines with J gene TRBJ2-1; 8 positions match TRBD2. V lost 5 bases and J lost 7; bases outside the gene matches: 10. This CDR3 is built from 15 residues. Germline CDR1 SEHNR, CDR2 FQNEAQ (reference sequence). The CDR3 nucleotides are TGTGCCAGCAGCCCTCGCAGCGGGAGTTGGAATGAGCAGTTCTTC. Translated, it gives CASSPRSGSWNEQFF.

V gene TRBV7-9 combines with J gene TRBJ1-1; D gene unclear. Deletions cut 4 bases from V and 3 bases from J, with 9 bases between. The length of the CDR3 is 13 residues. CDR1 and CDR2 (germline): SEHNR, FQNEAQ (reference sequence). CDR3 region: CASSYYSYTEAFF. CDR3 in DNA: TGTGCCAGCAGCTACTACTCTTACACTGAAGCTTTCTTT.

This clone was counted only a few times. The V call is TRBV5-1, the J call TRBJ2-5; D may be TRBD1 (5 bases). The CDR3 consists of 17 residues. Trimming removed 3 bases at V and 5 bases at J, with 23 bases between. Germline V gene sequence: CDR1 SGHRS, CDR2 YFSETQ. This CDR3 reads CASSYAPGSAVGETQYF. The DNA for the CDR3 is TGCGCCAGCAGCTACGCTCCAGGGTCGGCGGTCGGTGAGACCCAGTACTTC.

The chain carries TRBV27 and TRBJ2-5, with D perhaps matching TRBD1 (5 bases). The last part of the DNA fits TRBJ2-7 better; the J call may be wrong. The germline gives CDR1 MNHEY, CDR2 SMNVEV (reference sequence). The CDR3 is made up of 12 amino acids. CDR3 sequence reads: CASTGKSYEQYF. The CDR3, as DNA: TGTGCCAGCACAGGGAAATCCTACGAGCAGTACTTC.

The V gene is TRBV5-1, the J gene TRBJ2-7; TRBD2 matches at 8 bases. Trimming took 4 bases from V and 7 from J; bases not matched to a gene: 10. CDR3 size: 14 residues. Germline values: CDR1 SGHRS, CDR2 YFSETQ. CDR3 nucleotides: TGCGCCAGCAGCATGGTTAGCGGGGTGGGGGAGCAGTACTTC. It codes for CASSMVSGVGEQYF. Drawing the rest from reference TRBV5-1 and TRBJ2-7, the complete variable domain is KAGVTQTPRYLIKTRGQQVTLSCSPISGHRSVSWYQQTPGQGLQFLFEYFSETQRNKGNFPGRFSGRQFSNSRSEMNVSTLELGDSALYLCASSMVSGVGEQYFGPGTRLTVT.

This clone has just a few counts. V and J are TRBV2 and TRBJ2-1, with D perhaps matching TRBD2 (5 bases). CDR1 SNHLY and CDR2 FYNNEI come from the germline V gene. This CDR3 is 15 amino acids long. V was cut by 4 bases and J by 0 bases, with 10 bases left in between. This CDR3 is CASSVSRGSYNEQFF. CDR3 nucleotides: TGTGCCAGCAGTGTTTCCCGGGGCTCCTACAATGAGCAGTTCTTC.

The chain links TRBV7-3 to TRBJ1-1, with unresolved D. Germline CDR1 reads SGHTA; CDR2 reads FQGTGA. Trimming pared 5 bases from V and 1 base from J, leaving 8 bases between. The CDR3 sequence is 13 residues long. The CDR3 region has the DNA TGTGCCAGCAGCGAGCGGCCGAACACTGAAGCTTTCTTT. This sequence encodes CASSERPNTEAFF.

The rearrangement uses TRBV29-1 and TRBJ2-2, with TRBD1 as a possible D gene (5 bases). Trimming left V 7 bases short and J 1 base short, with 10 bases between. CDR3 size: 13 residues. Per the germline V gene, CDR1 is SQVTM and CDR2 is ANQGSEA. Here the CDR3 DNA reads TGCAGCGCCTATGACAGGAACACCGGGGAGCTGTTTTTT. Translated, it gives CSAYDRNTGELFF.

The gene calls are TRBV5-1 and TRBJ2-3; 15 bases agree with TRBD2. After removal of 4 bases from V and 1 base from J, the junction contained 10 bases not matched to a gene. The CDR3 has 19 residues. Per the germline V gene, CDR1 is SGHRS and CDR2 is YFSETQ. CDR3 loop: CASSMGLAGGFEGTDTQYF. Written as DNA, the CDR3 is TGCGCCAGCAGCATGGGACTAGCGGGAGGATTCGAGGGCACAGATACGCAGTATTTT.

A note on this clone: Additional DNA sequences in this sample encode the identical CDR3. The J gene is TRBJ1-5, the V gene TRBV5-1, with a possible D match to TRBD1 (6 bases). Germline CDR1 is SGHRS and CDR2 is YFSETQ. V was shortened by 4 bases and J by 4 bases, with 12 bases between the two germline ends. This CDR3 comprises 14 residues. CDR3 bases: TGCGCCAGCAGCCCGACAGGTAATAATCAGCCCCAGCATTTT. Encoded protein: CASSPTGNNQPQHF.

This clone was seen a handful of times. The CDR3 DNA reads as TGTGCCAGCAAGGCGGGAGGGCCGGAAAACATTCAGTACTTC. It encodes CASKAGGPENIQYF. This sequence joins TRBV2 and TRBJ2-4, with 9 positions matching TRBD2. Germline CDR1 SNHLY, CDR2 FYNNEI. With 7 bases clipped from V and 5 bases from J, the junction kept 6 bases outside the gene matches. The CDR3 is 14 residues long.

The chain links TRBV4-1 to TRBJ2-7; TRBD2 agrees at 14 bases. The CDR3 is 16 amino acids. The V segment lost 1 base and the J segment 6 bases; nucleotides outside the gene matches: 5. Germline CDR1 is MGHRA and CDR2 is YSYEKL. The CDR3 nucleotides read TGCGCCAGCAGCCAAGTCTCGGGACTAGCGGGAGCCGAGCAGTACTTC. Encoded protein: CASSQVSGLAGAEQYF.

The chain combines TRBV7-2 with TRBJ2-5; D ambiguous. The CDR3 totals 15 residues. CDR1 SGHTA and CDR2 FQGNSA come from the germline V gene. V lost 0 bases and J lost 5, with 13 bases in between. The CDR3 loop reads CASSLAVALYETQYF. As DNA, the CDR3 is TGTGCCAGCAGCTTAGCTGTGGCCTTGTATGAGACCCAGTACTTC.

V and J are TRBV6-1 and TRBJ1-5; no reliable D call. This CDR3 contains 14 residues. V lost 4 bases to trimming and J lost 0 bases, with 7 bases between them. Germline CDR1 MNHNS, CDR2 SASEGT. The CDR3 bases are TGTGCCAGCAGTGGAGGGAATAGCAATCAGCCCCAGCATTTT. Translation gives CASSGGNSNQPQHF.

The chain carries TRBV21-1 and TRBJ2-2; the D segment call TRBD2 is taken from the table without a DNA check. TRBV21-1 is noted as a pseudogene. The CDR3 has 17 residues. This CDR3 is CASSNRSSGTYTGELFF. The CDR3, as DNA: TGTGCCAGCAGCAACCGCTCTAGCGGGACCTACACCGGGGAGCTGTTTTTT.

This CDR3 is CATSRDRDAYEQYF. The CDR3 DNA sequence: TGTGCCACCAGCAGAGACAGGGATGCCTACGAGCAGTACTTC. V and J are TRBV15 and TRBJ2-7, with D maybe TRBD1 (5 bases). CDR3 length equals 14 residues. Trimming shortened V by 0 bases and J by 2 bases, and 8 bases separated the two germline ends. Per the germline V gene, CDR1 is LNHNV and CDR2 is YYDKDF (reference sequence).

This chain uses TRBV6-4 with TRBJ1-1; D remains ambiguous. Per the germline V gene, CDR1 is MRHNA and CDR2 is SNTAGT. The CDR3 extends over 13 amino acids. The ends were cut back, 6 bases at V and 3 bases at J, with 11 bases in the middle. The DNA of the CDR3 is TGTGCCAGCAGGCGGGAGTGGGACACTGAAGCTTTCTTT. This sequence encodes CASRREWDTEAFF.

The V gene is TRBV18, the J gene TRBJ2-1; 7 bases are shared with TRBD2. CDR3 size: 15 residues. Germline-derived CDR1 and CDR2 are KGHSH and LQKENI. Trimming removed 3 bases from V and 3 bases from J; junction bases left unmatched: 5. The CDR3 here is CASSPSSGIYNEQFF. CDR3 bases: TGTGCCAGCTCACCTTCAAGCGGGATCTACAATGAGCAGTTCTTC.

The J gene is TRBJ1-1, the V gene TRBV27; D is possibly TRBD1 (5 bases). The CDR3 sequence is 14 residues long. CDR1 and CDR2 (germline): MNHEY, SMNVEV (reference sequence). V was cut by 1 base and J by 7 bases, with 13 bases left in between. The DNA for the CDR3 is TGTGCCAGCAGTTTATTGACAGCGTCCCATGAAGCTTTCTTT. Translation gives CASSLLTASHEAFF.

The chain combines TRBV29-1 with TRBJ2-7, with D possibly matching TRBD2 (6 bases). This CDR3 has 12 residues. The V end was cut by 6 bases, the J end by 1 base, with 10 bases between. Germline CDR1 and CDR2: SQVTM and ANQGSEA. In nucleotides, the CDR3 is TGCAGCGTGGGACTTACTTCCTACGAGCAGTACTTC. Translating it yields CSVGLTSYEQYF.

This sequence joins TRBV2 and TRBJ2-1; the match to TRBD1 covers 8 bases. J lost 8 bases, V lost 6 bases, and 9 bases had no gene match. The CDR3 is made up of 14 amino acids. Germline V gives CDR1 SNHLY, CDR2 FYNNEI. CDR3 amino acids: CASSADRARDEQFF. As DNA, the CDR3 is TGTGCCAGCAGCGCGGACAGGGCTAGGGATGAGCAGTTCTTC. The full variable domain, with the rest looked up from reference TRBV2 and TRBJ2-1, is EPEVTQTPSHQVTQMGQEVILRCVPISNHLYFYWYRQILGQKVEFLVSFYNNEISEKSEIFDDQFSVERPDGSNFTLKIRSTKLEDSAMYFCASSADRARDEQFFGPGTRLTVL.

V and J are TRBV5-6 and TRBJ1-1; maybe TRBD1 (5 bases). The CDR3 runs to 18 residues. Germline V gene sequence: CDR1 SGHDT, CDR2 YYEEEE. Trimming stripped 3 bases from V and 5 bases from J, with 26 bases between. CDR3 region: CASSSYNTAGWRGTEAFF. The CDR3 nucleotides are TGTGCCAGCAGCTCCTATAACACTGCCGGATGGAGGGGAACTGAAGCTTTCTTT. Filled out from reference TRBV5-6 and TRBJ1-1, the complete variable domain reads DAGVTQSPTHLIKTRGQQVTLRCSPKSGHDTVSWYQQALGQGPQFIFQYYEEEERQRGNFPDRFSGHQFPNYSSELNVNALLLGDSALYLCASSSYNTAGWRGTEAFFGQGTRLTVV.

This chain uses TRBV6-5 with TRBJ1-1, with 10 nucleotides matching TRBD1. The CDR3 contains 15 residues. CDR1 and CDR2 from the germline V gene are MNHEY and SVGAGI. J gave up 4 bases and V 4 bases, and 6 bases lay outside the gene matches. The CDR3 reads CASSSGQGGGTEAFF. The CDR3 coding sequence is TGTGCCAGCAGTTCCGGACAGGGGGGAGGCACTGAAGCTTTCTTT.